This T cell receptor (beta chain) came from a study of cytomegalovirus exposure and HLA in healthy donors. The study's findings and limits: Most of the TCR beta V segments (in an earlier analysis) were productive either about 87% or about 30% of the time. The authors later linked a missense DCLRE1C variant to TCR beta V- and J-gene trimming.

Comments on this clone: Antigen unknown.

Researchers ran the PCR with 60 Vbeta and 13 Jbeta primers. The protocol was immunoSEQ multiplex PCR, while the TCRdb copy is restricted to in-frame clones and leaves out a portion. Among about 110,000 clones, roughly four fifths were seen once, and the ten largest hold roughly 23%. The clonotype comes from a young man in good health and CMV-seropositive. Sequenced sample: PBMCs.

Written as DNA, the CDR3 is TGTGCCACCAGCAAAGATACAGGGGTGGACATTCAGTACTTC. This translates into CATSKDTGVDIQYF. This chain joins TRBV15 and TRBJ2-4; 7 nucleotides match TRBD1. Germline CDR1 LNHNV, CDR2 YYDKDF (reference sequence). The CDR3 is 14 residues long. V lost 4 bases and J lost 8; bases outside the gene matches: 8.